This T cell receptor beta chain was observed in a study of regulatory T cells in long-lasting Graves disease. This clonotype has a count of ten or more. Arm-PCR of CDR3 regions with iRepertoire HTBI primers generated TCR beta libraries. TCRdb re-called the multiplex PCR reads through MiXCR, storing one row per CDR3 protein. Counted here are fewer than 350,000 distinct CDR3 sequences, approximately 20% occurring once; the ten biggest clones make up more than 35%. Time point indicated: newly diagnosed GD, antithyroid drugs for less than 3 months. With RNA extracted from PBMCs as input, the TCR library was made. This TCR came from a female donor with Graves disease. The input for sequencing was peripheral blood mononuclear cells (PBMCs), taken at new diagnosis, from a patient treated with antithyroid drugs.

The CDR3 DNA sequence: TGTGCCAGCAGCGCCTTTAATTCACCCCTCCACTTT. It specifies CASSAFNSPLHF. The chain employs TRBV5-4 and TRBJ1-6; no clear D. The CDR3 length is 12 residues. Germline values: CDR1 SGHNT, CDR2 YYREEE (reference sequence). V was trimmed by 4 bases and J by 6 bases, leaving 5 bases between them.